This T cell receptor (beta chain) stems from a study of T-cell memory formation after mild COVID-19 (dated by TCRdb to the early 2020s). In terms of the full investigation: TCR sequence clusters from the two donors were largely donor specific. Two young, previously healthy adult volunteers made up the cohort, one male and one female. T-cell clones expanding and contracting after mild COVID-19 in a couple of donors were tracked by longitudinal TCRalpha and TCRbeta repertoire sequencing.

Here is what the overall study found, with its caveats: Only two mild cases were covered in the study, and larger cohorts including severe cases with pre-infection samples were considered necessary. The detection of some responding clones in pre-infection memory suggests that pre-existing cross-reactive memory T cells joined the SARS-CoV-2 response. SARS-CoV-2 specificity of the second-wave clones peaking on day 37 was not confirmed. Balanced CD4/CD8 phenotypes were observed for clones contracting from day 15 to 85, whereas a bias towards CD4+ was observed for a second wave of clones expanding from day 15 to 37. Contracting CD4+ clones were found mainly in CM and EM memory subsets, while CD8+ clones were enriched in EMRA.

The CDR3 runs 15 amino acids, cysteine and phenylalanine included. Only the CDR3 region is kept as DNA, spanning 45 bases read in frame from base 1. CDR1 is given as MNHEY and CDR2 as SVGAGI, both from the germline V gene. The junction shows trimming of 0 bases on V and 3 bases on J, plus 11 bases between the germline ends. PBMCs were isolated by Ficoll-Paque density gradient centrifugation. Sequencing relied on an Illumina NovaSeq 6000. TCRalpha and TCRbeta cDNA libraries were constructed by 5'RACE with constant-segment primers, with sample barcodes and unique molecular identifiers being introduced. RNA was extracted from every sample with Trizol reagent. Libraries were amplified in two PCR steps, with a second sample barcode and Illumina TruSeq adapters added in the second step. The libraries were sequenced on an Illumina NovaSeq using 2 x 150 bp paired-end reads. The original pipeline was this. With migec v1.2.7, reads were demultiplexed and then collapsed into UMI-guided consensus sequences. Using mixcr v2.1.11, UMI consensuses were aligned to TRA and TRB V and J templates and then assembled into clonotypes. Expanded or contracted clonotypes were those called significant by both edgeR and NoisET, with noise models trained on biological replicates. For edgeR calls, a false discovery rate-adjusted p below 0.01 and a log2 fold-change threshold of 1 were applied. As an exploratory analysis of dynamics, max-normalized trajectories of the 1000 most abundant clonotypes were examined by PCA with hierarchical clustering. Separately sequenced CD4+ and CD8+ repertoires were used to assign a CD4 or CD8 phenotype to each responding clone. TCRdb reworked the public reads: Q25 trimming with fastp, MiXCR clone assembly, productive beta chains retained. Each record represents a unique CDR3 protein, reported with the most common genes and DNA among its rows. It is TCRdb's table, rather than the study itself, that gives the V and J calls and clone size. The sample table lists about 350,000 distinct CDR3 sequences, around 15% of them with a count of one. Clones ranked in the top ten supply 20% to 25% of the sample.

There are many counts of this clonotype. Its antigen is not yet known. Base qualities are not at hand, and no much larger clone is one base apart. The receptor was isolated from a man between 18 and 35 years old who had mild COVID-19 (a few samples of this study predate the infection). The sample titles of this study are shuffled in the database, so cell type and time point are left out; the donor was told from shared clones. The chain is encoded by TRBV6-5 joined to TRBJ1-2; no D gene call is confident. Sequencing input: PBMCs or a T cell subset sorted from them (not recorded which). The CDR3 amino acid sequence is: CASSYSISTDYGYTF. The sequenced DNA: TGTGCCAGCAGTTACTCGATAAGTACGGACTATGGCTACACCTTC.